This T cell receptor (beta chain) was sequenced during a study of blood T cell repertoires in COVID-19. Study background: Nucleic acid was either cDNA or gDNA, and it came from T cells, B-cell-depleted T cells, or PBMCs.

Germline V CDR1 and CDR2: LGHNA, YSLEER. There are 16 residues in the CDR3. The V end lost 1 base, the J end lost 7 bases, and 17 bases lay between the germline ends. Sequenced by immunoSEQ multiplex PCR; TCRdb stores in-frame clones only, minus some. Of about 280,000 clones listed, around 90% are singletons. The material sequenced was peripheral blood. The chain recombines TRBV4-3 with TRBJ1-5, with D unresolved. The sequence was obtained from a man aged 18 to 35 with active or convalescent COVID-19. The CDR3 sequence is CASSQGVAGSGQPQHF. Here the CDR3 DNA reads TGCGCCAGCAGCCAAGGGGTGGCAGGTTCGGGGCAGCCCCAGCATTTT.